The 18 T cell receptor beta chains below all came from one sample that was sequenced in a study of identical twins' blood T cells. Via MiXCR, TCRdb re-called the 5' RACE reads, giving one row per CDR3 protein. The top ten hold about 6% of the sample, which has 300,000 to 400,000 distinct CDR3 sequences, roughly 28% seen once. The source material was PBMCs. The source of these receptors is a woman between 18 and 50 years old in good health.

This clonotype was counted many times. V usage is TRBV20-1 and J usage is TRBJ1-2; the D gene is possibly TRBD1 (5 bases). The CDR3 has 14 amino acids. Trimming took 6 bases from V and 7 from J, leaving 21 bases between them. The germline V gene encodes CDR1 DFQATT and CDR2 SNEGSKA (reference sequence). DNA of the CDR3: TGCAGTGCCCTTAGAGAGTGGGGGAATTCTGGCTACACCTTC. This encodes CSALREWGNSGYTF.

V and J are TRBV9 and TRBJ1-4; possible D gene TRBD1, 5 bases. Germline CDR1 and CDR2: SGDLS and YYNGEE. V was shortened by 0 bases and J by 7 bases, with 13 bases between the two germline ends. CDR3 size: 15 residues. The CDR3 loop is CASSVAAGWVEKLFF. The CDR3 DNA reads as TGTGCCAGCAGCGTAGCCGCAGGGTGGGTTGAAAAACTGTTTTTT.

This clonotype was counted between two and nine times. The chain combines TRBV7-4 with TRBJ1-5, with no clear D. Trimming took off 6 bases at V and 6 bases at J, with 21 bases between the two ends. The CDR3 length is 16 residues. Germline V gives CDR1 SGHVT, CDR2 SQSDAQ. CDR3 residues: CASSSRTHNEPQPQHF. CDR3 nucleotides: TGTGCCAGCAGTTCCCGGACCCATAACGAACCTCAGCCCCAGCATTTT.

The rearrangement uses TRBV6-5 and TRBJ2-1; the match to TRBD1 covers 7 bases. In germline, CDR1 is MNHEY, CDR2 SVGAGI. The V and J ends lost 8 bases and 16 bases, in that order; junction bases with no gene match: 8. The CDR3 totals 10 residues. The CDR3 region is CASGQVRPFF. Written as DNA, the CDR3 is TGTGCCAGCGGACAGGTTCGGCCCTTCTTC.

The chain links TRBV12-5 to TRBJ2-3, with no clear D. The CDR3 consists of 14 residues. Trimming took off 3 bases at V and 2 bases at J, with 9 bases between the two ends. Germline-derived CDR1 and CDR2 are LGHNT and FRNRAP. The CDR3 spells CASGLYRATDTQYF. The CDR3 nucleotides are TGTGCTAGTGGTTTATACAGAGCCACAGATACGCAGTATTTT.

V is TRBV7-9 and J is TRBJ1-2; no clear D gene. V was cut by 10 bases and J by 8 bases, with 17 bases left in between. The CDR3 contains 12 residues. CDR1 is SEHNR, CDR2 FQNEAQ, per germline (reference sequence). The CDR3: CATKYQLRGYTF. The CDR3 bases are TGTGCCACCAAATATCAACTGAGGGGCTACACCTTC.

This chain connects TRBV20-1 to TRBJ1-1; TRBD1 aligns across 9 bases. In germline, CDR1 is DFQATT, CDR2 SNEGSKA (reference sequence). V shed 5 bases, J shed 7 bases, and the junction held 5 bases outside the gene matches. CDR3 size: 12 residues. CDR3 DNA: TGCAGTGCTGCGAGGACAGGGGATGAAGCTTTCTTT. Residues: CSAARTGDEAFF.

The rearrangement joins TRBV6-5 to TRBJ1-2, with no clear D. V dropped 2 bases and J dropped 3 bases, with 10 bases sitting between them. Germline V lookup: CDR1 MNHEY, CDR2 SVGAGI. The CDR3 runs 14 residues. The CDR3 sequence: CASSYGRAYYGYTF. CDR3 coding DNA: TGTGCCAGCAGTTACGGGCGGGCCTACTATGGCTACACCTTC.

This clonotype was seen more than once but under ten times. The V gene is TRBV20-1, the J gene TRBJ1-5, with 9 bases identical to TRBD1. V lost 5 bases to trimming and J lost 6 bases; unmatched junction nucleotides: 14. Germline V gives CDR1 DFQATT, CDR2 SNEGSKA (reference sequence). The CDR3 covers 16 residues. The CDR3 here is CSAPRDGTGRGQPQHF. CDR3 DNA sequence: TGCAGTGCTCCTCGGGATGGGACAGGGAGAGGTCAGCCCCAGCATTTT.

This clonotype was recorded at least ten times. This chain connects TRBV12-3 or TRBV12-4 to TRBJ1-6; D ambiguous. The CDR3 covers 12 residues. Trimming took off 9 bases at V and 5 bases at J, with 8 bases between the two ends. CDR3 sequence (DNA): TGTGCCAGTAGCCCGCATAATTCACCCCTCCACTTT. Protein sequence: CASSPHNSPLHF.

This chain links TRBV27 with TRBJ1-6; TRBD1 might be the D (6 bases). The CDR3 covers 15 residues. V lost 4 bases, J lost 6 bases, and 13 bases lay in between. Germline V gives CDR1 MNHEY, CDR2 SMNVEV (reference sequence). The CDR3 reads CASSSRTVFNSPLHF. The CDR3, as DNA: TGTGCCAGCAGTTCCAGGACAGTTTTTAATTCACCCCTCCACTTT.

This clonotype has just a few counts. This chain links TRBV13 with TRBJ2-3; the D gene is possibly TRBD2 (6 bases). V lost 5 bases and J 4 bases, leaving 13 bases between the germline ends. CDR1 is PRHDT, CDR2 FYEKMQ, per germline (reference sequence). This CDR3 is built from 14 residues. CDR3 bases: TGTGCCAGCAGCCCCTGGCGGGGTGCAGATACGCAGTATTTT. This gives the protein CASSPWRGADTQYF.

The CDR3 coding sequence is TGCAGCGTCGGGGACAGTGACTACACCTTC. This gives the protein CSVGDSDYTF. The chain uses TRBV29-1 and TRBJ1-2; 7 positions agree with TRBD1. Germline CDR1 is SQVTM and CDR2 is ANQGSEA. This CDR3 has 10 residues. V shed 6 bases and J 10 bases; nucleotides not matched to a gene: 5.

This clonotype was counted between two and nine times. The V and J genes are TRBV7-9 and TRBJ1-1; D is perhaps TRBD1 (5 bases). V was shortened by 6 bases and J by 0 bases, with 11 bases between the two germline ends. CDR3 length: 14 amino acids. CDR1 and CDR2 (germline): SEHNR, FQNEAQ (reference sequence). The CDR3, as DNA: TGTGCCAGCAGGGGGGGACGGGTGAACACTGAAGCTTTCTTT. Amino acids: CASRGGRVNTEAFF.

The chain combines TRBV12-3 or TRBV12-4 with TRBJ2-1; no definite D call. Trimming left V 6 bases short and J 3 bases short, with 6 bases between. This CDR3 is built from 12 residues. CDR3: CASRDNYNEQFF. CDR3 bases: TGTGCCAGCAGAGACAACTACAATGAGCAGTTCTTC.

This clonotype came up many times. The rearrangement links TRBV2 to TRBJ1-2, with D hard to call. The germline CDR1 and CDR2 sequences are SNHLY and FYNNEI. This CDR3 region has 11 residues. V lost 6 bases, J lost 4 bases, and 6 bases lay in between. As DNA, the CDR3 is TGTGCCAGCAGGGAGACCTATGGCTACACCTTC. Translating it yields CASRETYGYTF.

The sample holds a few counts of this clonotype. CDR3 in DNA: TGCAGCGTCGGTAATTGGGGGCAAGCGTTCTTC. Translating it yields CSVGNWGQAFF. The V call is TRBV29-1, the J call TRBJ2-1, with D possibly matching TRBD1 (6 bases). V was shortened by 6 bases and J by 15 bases, with 18 bases between the two germline ends. Germline loops: CDR1 SQVTM, CDR2 ANQGSEA. CDR3 length: 11 amino acids.

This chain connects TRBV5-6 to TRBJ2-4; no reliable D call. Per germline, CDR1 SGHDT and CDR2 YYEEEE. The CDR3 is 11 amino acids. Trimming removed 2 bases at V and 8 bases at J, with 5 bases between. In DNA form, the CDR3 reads TGTGCCAGCAGCTTTGGGTACATTCAGTACTTC. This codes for CASSFGYIQYF.